The TCR beta chain under discussion was sequenced for a study of T cell repertoires in cytomegalovirus infection. Study-wide context: HLA-B-restricted CMV epitopes that are well studied were used alongside recently identified HLA-C-restricted ones. Matching HLA type, along with CMV infection, was indicated by public TCR beta signatures. Study results and limitations: The ex vivo response was dominated by HLA-C-restricted CMV-specific TCR beta clonotypes. Frequencies of public TCR beta families were cumulated, and this identified carriers of CMV plus the relevant HLA.

This clonotype has just one count. Its target is unknown. A junction boundary mismatches the germline segment, possibly from a read error. In TCRdb, the reads were re-called with MiXCR into one record per CDR3 protein. The table includes under 200,000 distinct CDR3 sequences, about 20% detected once. The sequencing here drew on CD8+ T cells from cultured PBMCs, taken from culture after CMV antigen stimulation. The TCR was taken from a human donor in good health (CMV status not recorded). Some clones in this sample may be carry-over from other donors' samples.

The CDR3 protein is CASSNRHRDEQFF. The CDR3 nucleotides read TGTGCTAGCAGCAACCGACACAGGGATGAGCAGTTCTTC. The genes are TRBV7-7 and TRBJ2-1; the D gene is possibly TRBD1 (6 bases). This CDR3 has 13 residues. Germline V gene lookup returns CDR1 SSHAT and CDR2 FNYEAQ (reference sequence).